This T cell receptor beta chain was identified in a study of T cells in Graves' hyperthyroidism and ophthalmopathy. Background on the study: Peripheral blood samples were taken at initial diagnosis, prior to any treatment. Study-level findings and limits: Expanded thyroid clonotypes (above 0.001) were mostly also found in blood. Ophthalmopathy got predicted by the model a median about six months before its onset.

Ophthalmopathy patients had moderate-to-severe active disease, CAS ≥3, NOSPECS ≥4, and disease duration under 3 months. Ten or more counts support this clonotype. The antigen remains unidentified. Amplified regions were TCR beta CDR3 sequences from RNA transcripts. During a first-round RT-PCR of the TCR CDR3, the HTBI primer set was used. TCRdb used MiXCR to reprocess the multiplex PCR reads, holding one entry per CDR3 protein. The repertoire consists of 400,000 or so distinct CDR3 sequences, with roughly 15% occurring once and the leading ten covering roughly 21%. The length of the CDR3 is 13 residues. Between the trimmed V and J ends, which lost 2 bases and 10 bases, there was a span of 12 bases. Germline CDR1 is SGHTA and CDR2 is FQGTGA.

This clonotype originated in a woman aged 25 to 39 with Graves' ophthalmopathy. J is TRBJ2-1 and V is TRBV7-3; D remains ambiguous. Sample: blood. The CDR3 region is CASSLYLSTEQFF. The DNA of the CDR3 is TGTGCCAGCAGCTTATATCTATCGACAGAGCAGTTCTTC.